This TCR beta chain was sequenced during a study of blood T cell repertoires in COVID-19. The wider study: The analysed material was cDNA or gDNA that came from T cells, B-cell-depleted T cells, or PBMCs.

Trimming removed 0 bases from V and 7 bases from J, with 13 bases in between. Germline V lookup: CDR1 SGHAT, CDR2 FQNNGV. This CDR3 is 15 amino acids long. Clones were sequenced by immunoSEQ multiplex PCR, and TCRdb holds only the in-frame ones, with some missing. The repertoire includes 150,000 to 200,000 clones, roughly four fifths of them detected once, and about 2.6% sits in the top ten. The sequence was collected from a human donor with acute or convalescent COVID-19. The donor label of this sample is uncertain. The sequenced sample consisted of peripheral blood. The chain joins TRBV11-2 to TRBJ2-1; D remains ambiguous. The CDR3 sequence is CASSLDNAAGNEQFF. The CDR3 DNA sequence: TGTGCCAGCAGCTTAGATAATGCAGCAGGAAATGAGCAGTTCTTC.